A few counts support the clone carrying this T cell receptor (beta chain). Germline V gene sequence: CDR1 MNHEY, CDR2 SMNVEV (reference sequence). The ends were cut back, 3 bases at V and 6 bases at J, with 9 bases in the middle. CDR3 length: 12 residues. The data originate from a study of OX40 agonist ivuxolimab in advanced cancers. The assay was immunoSEQ multiplex PCR, and TCRdb's table has in-frame clones only and misses some. Of 28,000 or so clones detected, approximately 75% appear once; the ten largest clones hold about 23%. The clonotype originates from an adult with an advanced solid tumor such as melanoma, head and neck, liver or kidney cancer. The sample consisted of CD4+ or CD8+ T cells sorted from blood, taken in a trial of the OX40 agonist ivuxolimab. V gene TRBV27 combines with J gene TRBJ2-7, with D unclear. CDR3 sequence reads: CASSLSLPEQYF. CDR3 nucleotides: TGTGCCAGCAGTTTGTCCCTCCCCGAGCAGTACTTC.